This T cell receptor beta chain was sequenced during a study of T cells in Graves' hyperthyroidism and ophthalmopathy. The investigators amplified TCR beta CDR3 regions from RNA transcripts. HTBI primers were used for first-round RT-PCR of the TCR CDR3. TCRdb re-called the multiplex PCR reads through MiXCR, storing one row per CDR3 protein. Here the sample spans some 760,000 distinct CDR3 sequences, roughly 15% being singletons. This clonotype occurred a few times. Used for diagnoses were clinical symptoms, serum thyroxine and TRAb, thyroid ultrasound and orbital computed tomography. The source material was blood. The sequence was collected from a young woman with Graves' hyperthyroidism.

CDR3 protein: CASSAERVRGNEQYF. Written as DNA, the CDR3 is TGTGCCAGCAGCGCGGAGAGGGTCAGGGGAAACGAGCAGTACTTC. The rearrangement uses TRBV7-8 and TRBJ2-7; TRBD1 is a possible D gene (6 bases). V gave up 5 bases and J gave up 5 bases, with 19 bases separating them. CDR1 SGHVS and CDR2 FQNEAQ come from the germline V gene. The CDR3 is 15 amino acids. Full variable domain (outside the CDR3, taken from reference TRBV7-8 and TRBJ2-7): GAGVSQSPRYKVAKRGQDVALRCDPISGHVSLFWYQQALGQGPEFLTYFQNEAQLDKSGLPSDRFFAERPEGSVSTLKIQRTQQEDSAVYLCASSAERVRGNEQYFGPGTRLTVT.